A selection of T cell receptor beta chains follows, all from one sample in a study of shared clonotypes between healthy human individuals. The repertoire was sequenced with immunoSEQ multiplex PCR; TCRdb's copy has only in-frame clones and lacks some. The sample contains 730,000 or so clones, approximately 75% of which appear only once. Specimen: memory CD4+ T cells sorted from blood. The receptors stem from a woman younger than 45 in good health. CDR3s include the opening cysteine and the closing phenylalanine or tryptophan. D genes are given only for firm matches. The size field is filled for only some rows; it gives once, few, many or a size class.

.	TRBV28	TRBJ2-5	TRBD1	TGTGCCAGCAGACGGACAGGGCTGGAGACCCAGTACTTC	CASRRTGLETQYF
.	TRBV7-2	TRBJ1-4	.	TGTGCCAGCAGCTTAGCGGTGGCCGAGAATGAAAAACTGTTTTTT	CASSLAVAENEKLFF
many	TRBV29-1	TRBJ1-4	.	TGCAGCGTCTCCAGGGTTGTGAGCGAAAAACTGTTTTTT	CSVSRVVSEKLFF
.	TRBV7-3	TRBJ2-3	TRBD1	TGTGCCAGCAGCTTAATGGGACAGAACACAGATACGCAGTATTTT	CASSLMGQNTDTQYF
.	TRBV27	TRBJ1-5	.	TGTGCCAGCAGTGCACAAGCCGGCAATCAGCCCCAGCATTTT	CASSAQAGNQPQHF
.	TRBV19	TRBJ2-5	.	TGTGCCAGTAGTATAGGTGCAGAGACCCAGTACTTC	CASSIGAETQYF
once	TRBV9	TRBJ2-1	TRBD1	TGTGCCAGCAGCTTTGGGGACAGTGACCTCTACAATGAGCAGTTCTTC	CASSFGDSDLYNEQFF
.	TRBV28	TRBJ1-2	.	TGTGCCAGCACCTCTGTGGGATCAGCCCAGAACTATGGCTACACCTTC	CASTSVGSAQNYGYTF
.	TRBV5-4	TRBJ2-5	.	TGTGCCAGCAGTCTAGTATCTAGAGAGACCCAGTACTTC	CASSLVSRETQYF
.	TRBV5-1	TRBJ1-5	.	TGCGCCAGCAGCTCACCGACAGGCAGTCGAGGGGCCCAGCATTTT	CASSSPTGSRGAQHF